This TCR beta chain was sequenced in a study of blood T cell repertoires in COVID-19. TCRdb keeps only in-frame clones here, not all; method: immunoSEQ multiplex PCR. In the table there are around 250,000 clones, approximately 88% of which are singletons. The germline V gene has CDR1 SQVTM and CDR2 ANQGSEA. The V end was cut by 4 bases, the J end by 6 bases, with 11 bases between. The CDR3 has 12 residues. The sequencing input was PBMCs or T cells enriched from blood (not recorded which). The V call is TRBV29-1, the J call TRBJ2-3, with D perhaps TRBD2 (5 bases). This TCR was recovered from a woman aged 40 to 55 with acute COVID-19. The CDR3 loop reads CSVALGVDTQYF. The CDR3 nucleotides read TGCAGCGTTGCTCTGGGAGTGGATACGCAGTATTTT.